This T cell receptor beta chain is drawn from a study of blood T cells in healthy people across ages. In the study overall: Template switching retrieved approximately one barcoded beta molecule for each two T cells.

Study-level points and caveats: More naive CD4+ cells and higher diversity were found in long-lived than in aged donors.

PCR was performed a second time for roughly 7 to 11 cycles using a sample-barcoded 5' primer and a J-beta primer mix. One entry per CDR3 protein, called by TCRdb with MiXCR from the 5' RACE reads. The sample comprises about 1.7 million distinct CDR3 sequences, roughly 28% of which are singletons, and roughly 8% rests with the top ten. As concerns this clonotype: Its antigen is currently unknown.

CDR1 is MGHRA and CDR2 is YSYEKL in the germline V gene. The CDR3 contains 15 residues. Trimming took 0 bases from V and 3 from J, leaving 9 bases between them. Sequenced material: blood. The V gene is TRBV4-1, the J gene TRBJ2-1; D remains unclear. The receptor was derived from a woman in her 30s in good health. This chain's CDR3 is CASSQEEPLYNEQFF. In DNA, the CDR3 is TGCGCCAGCAGCCAAGAAGAACCCCTCTACAATGAGCAGTTCTTC.